The 26 T cell receptor beta chains listed next were all sequenced from one sample in a study of cytomegalovirus exposure and HLA in healthy donors (dated by TCRdb to the late 2010s). The protocol used for the library was the immunoSEQ multiplex PCR assay. A mixture of 60 forward primers for TCR Vbeta segments and 13 reverse primers for TCR Jbeta segments was used in the multiplex PCR. TCRdb holds this immuneACCESS table with in-frame rearrangements only. Some clones are missing; in checked studies, unresolved V genes explain under half, and the rest has no known cause. The sample table lists fewer than 250,000 clones, about 86% of them with a count of one. In total, the top ten clones hold about 1.7% of the sample. Sequenced: PBMCs. The receptor source for this set is a man in his forties or fifties in good health and CMV-seropositive.

The V and J genes are TRBV7-6 and TRBJ2-3; possible D gene TRBD2, 7 bases. Trimming removed 5 bases at V and 3 bases at J, with 21 bases between. The CDR3 totals 17 residues. CDR1 and CDR2 from the germline V gene are SGHVS and FNYEAQ. The CDR3 reads CASSQQGGGRATDTQYF. CDR3 DNA sequence: TGTGCCAGCAGCCAGCAAGGAGGGGGGAGGGCGACAGATACGCAGTATTTT.

The chain recombines TRBV6-1 with TRBJ2-1; 11 bases agree with TRBD2. With V trimmed by 4 bases and J by 5 bases, 1 base remained unmatched. The CDR3 consists of 14 residues. The V gene's germline CDR1 is MNHNS and CDR2 SASEGT. The CDR3 DNA is TGTGCCAGCAGTGTTAGCGGGAGGGACAATGAGCAGTTCTTC. It is translated as CASSVSGRDNEQFF.

This clone was recorded once. The rearrangement uses TRBV5-1 and TRBJ2-7; 10 bases match TRBD2. With V trimmed by 0 bases and J by 7 bases, 13 bases remained unmatched. Germline V gives CDR1 SGHRS, CDR2 YFSETQ. The CDR3 has 17 amino acids. CDR3 bases: TGCGCCAGCAGCTTGGGACCCGGGCTAGCGGGAGATAGGGAGCAGTACTTC. Encoded protein: CASSLGPGLAGDREQYF.

This clone was detected only once. This chain links TRBV28 with TRBJ2-1, with unresolved D. The CDR3 loop spans 16 amino acids. Per germline, CDR1 MDHEN and CDR2 SYDVKM. Trimming took 5 bases from V and 0 from J, leaving 14 bases between them. This CDR3 is CASSKKDRSSYNEQFF. The CDR3, as DNA: TGTGCCAGCAGTAAAAAAGACCGGAGCTCCTACAATGAGCAGTTCTTC.

The chain combines TRBV27 with TRBJ2-7; 8 nucleotides match TRBD2. The CDR3 covers 14 residues. In germline, CDR1 is MNHEY, CDR2 SMNVEV (reference sequence). The V segment lost 10 bases and the J segment 3 bases; nucleotides outside the gene matches: 11. Here the CDR3 DNA reads TGTGCCACCAGACCGGGAGGGCCGGTCTACGAGCAGTACTTC. Its protein is CATRPGGPVYEQYF.

CDR3 amino acids: CASSMDRGTEAFF. The CDR3, as DNA: TGCGCCAGCAGCATGGACAGGGGTACTGAAGCTTTCTTT. The chain carries TRBV5-1 and TRBJ1-1; 9 positions agree with TRBD1. The CDR3 extends over 13 amino acids. J was trimmed by 5 bases and V by 4 bases; bases with no gene match: 3. Germline CDR1 SGHRS, CDR2 YFSETQ.

The V and J genes are TRBV6-5 and TRBJ2-1, with TRBD2 matching over 9 bases. The CDR3 is made up of 15 amino acids. The germline V gene encodes CDR1 MNHEY and CDR2 SVGAGI. Germline trimming cut 6 bases from V and 2 bases from J; bases unmatched to any gene: 5. The CDR3 protein is CASSLTSGPYNEQFF. In DNA, the CDR3 is TGTGCCAGCAGCCTGACTAGCGGACCCTACAATGAGCAGTTCTTC.

The V gene is TRBV5-6, the J gene TRBJ2-6, with 7 bases matching TRBD1. This CDR3 region has 16 residues. V lost 4 bases and J lost 1; bases outside the gene matches: 5. Germline V gives CDR1 SGHDT, CDR2 YYEEEE. CDR3 residues: CASSVLTGSGANVLTF. The CDR3 DNA reads TGTGCCAGCAGCGTATTGACAGGGTCTGGGGCCAACGTCCTGACTTTC.

Only one count was recorded for this clone. The chain links TRBV28 to TRBJ2-7; 9 nucleotides line up with TRBD1. Per germline, CDR1 MDHEN and CDR2 SYDVKM. The CDR3 consists of 16 residues. Losses at the gene ends were 4 bases for V and 3 bases for J; bases not matched to a gene: 10. The DNA of the CDR3 is TGTGCCAGCAGTTCAGACCTGAGACAGGGGGACTACGAGCAGTACTTC. Translated: CASSSDLRQGDYEQYF. Combining the CDR3 with reference TRBV28 and TRBJ2-7 gives the whole variable domain DVKVTQSSRYLVKRTGEKVFLECVQDMDHENMFWYRQDPGLGLRLIYFSYDVKMKEKGDIPEGYSVSREKKERFSLILESASTNQTSMYLCASSSDLRQGDYEQYFGPGTRLTVT.

The genes are TRBV5-1 and TRBJ2-2; the D is unclear. The CDR3 has 13 amino acids. Looked up from germline, CDR1 is SGHRS and CDR2 is YFSETQ. Trimming removed 0 bases at V and 8 bases at J, with 8 bases between. CDR3 in DNA: TGCGCCAGCAGCTTGGGGGCTGCGGGGGAGCTGTTTTTT. It encodes CASSLGAAGELFF.

This clone was counted a single time. The V gene is TRBV7-9, the J gene TRBJ1-1; D possibly corresponds to TRBD1 (5 bases). This CDR3 region has 14 residues. V dropped 4 bases and J dropped 5 bases, with 14 bases sitting between them. Germline V gene data show CDR1 as SEHNR and CDR2 as FQNEAQ (reference sequence). CDR3 residues: CASSSNLRDTEAFF. The CDR3 DNA reads TGTGCCAGCAGCTCTAACCTCAGGGATACTGAAGCTTTCTTT.

This sequence joins TRBV7-9 and TRBJ1-2, with a weak D call TRBD1 (5 bases). Per germline, CDR1 SEHNR and CDR2 FQNEAQ (reference sequence). Between the trimmed V and J ends, which lost 7 bases and 2 bases, there was a span of 14 bases. CDR3 length equals 14 residues. The CDR3 DNA follows: TGTGCCAGCACGCCTCCCGGGGGAAACTATGGCTACACCTTC. Protein sequence: CASTPPGGNYGYTF.

The V and J genes are TRBV19 and TRBJ2-7, with 8 bases aligning to TRBD1. This CDR3 has 14 amino acids. J was trimmed by 0 bases and V by 5 bases; bases with no gene match: 3. The V gene's germline CDR1 is LNHDA and CDR2 SQIVND (reference sequence). The CDR3 protein is CASSPGQVSYEQYF. The CDR3 DNA is TGTGCCAGTAGTCCGGGACAGGTCTCCTACGAGCAGTACTTC.

Here the CDR3 DNA reads TGCGCCAGCAGCCAAGATGGGCTAGCGGGGACCTCCGGGGAGCTGTTTTTT. This encodes CASSQDGLAGTSGELFF. The chain has TRBV4-3 and TRBJ2-2; 9 bases fit TRBD2. Germline V gene lookup returns CDR1 LGHNA and CDR2 YSLEER. V trimming: 0 bases; J trimming: 6 bases; junction bases outside the gene matches: 8. There are 17 residues in the CDR3.

The chain links TRBV5-1 to TRBJ2-2; 7 positions agree with TRBD2. This CDR3 has 15 amino acids. The junction had 4 bases not matched to a gene; V was cut back by 0 bases and J by 5 bases. In germline, CDR1 is SGHRS, CDR2 YFSETQ. This CDR3 reads CASSLGFGRTGELFF. CDR3 nucleotides: TGCGCCAGCAGCTTGGGGTTCGGGAGGACCGGGGAGCTGTTTTTT.

The chain uses TRBV25-1 and TRBJ2-5; TRBD1 aligns across 9 bases. The V segment lost 1 base and the J segment 2 bases; nucleotides outside the gene matches: 5. The CDR3 is made up of 16 amino acids. The germline gives CDR1 MGHDK, CDR2 SYGVNS. The CDR3 bases are TGTGCCAGCAGTGAATGGGGGACAGGGCGGCAAGAGACCCAGTACTTC. Translating gives CASSEWGTGRQETQYF.

The CDR3: CASSMSGTNTGELFF. In nucleotides, the CDR3 is TGTGCCAGTAGTATGTCAGGGACGAACACCGGGGAGCTGTTTTTT. The rearrangement links TRBV19 to TRBJ2-2, with D perhaps matching TRBD1 (5 bases). Per germline, CDR1 LNHDA and CDR2 SQIVND (reference sequence). Trimming shortened V by 3 bases and J by 0 bases, and 8 bases separated the two germline ends. The CDR3 is 15 amino acids. The full variable domain, its missing parts supplied by reference TRBV19 and TRBJ2-2, is DGGITQSPKYLFRKEGQNVTLSCEQNLNHDAMYWYRQDPGQGLRLIYYSQIVNDFQKGDIAEGYSVSREKKESFPLTVTSAQKNPTAFYLCASSMSGTNTGELFFGEGSRLTVL.

This chain joins TRBV5-5 and TRBJ1-4; tentative D call: TRBD1 (5 bases). The CDR3 extends over 14 amino acids. Trimming left V 1 base short and J 8 bases short, with 12 bases between. CDR1 is SGHKS and CDR2 is YYEKEE in the germline V gene (reference sequence). The CDR3 loop reads CASSLSTKGEKLFF. The DNA of the CDR3 is TGTGCCAGCAGCTTGAGCACCAAGGGGGAAAAACTGTTTTTT.

The count of this clone is one. The chain combines TRBV5-1 with TRBJ2-1; TRBD2 aligns across 10 bases. CDR3 length equals 14 residues. Germline assignment: CDR1 SGHRS and CDR2 YFSETQ. V dropped 0 bases and J dropped 10; count of bases not matched to a gene: 4. The CDR3 sequence is CASSLEGLASEQFF. DNA of the CDR3: TGCGCCAGCAGCTTGGAGGGACTAGCGTCAGAGCAGTTCTTC.

The chain recombines TRBV2 with TRBJ2-7; D possibly corresponds to TRBD1 (6 bases). Trimming stripped 5 bases from V and 12 bases from J, with 14 bases between. Germline loops: CDR1 SNHLY, CDR2 FYNNEI. CDR3 size: 11 residues. CDR3: CASSSGTRLYF. The CDR3 nucleotides read TGTGCCAGCAGTTCCGGGACAAGGTTGTACTTC.

The J gene is TRBJ1-5, the V gene TRBV18, with no clear D. Germline lookup yields CDR1 KGHSH and CDR2 LQKENI. There are 14 residues in the CDR3. V lost 2 bases and J 7 bases, leaving 12 bases between the germline ends. In DNA, the CDR3 is TGTGCCAGCTCACCAGGAGGGCTGGAGCAGCCCCAGCATTTT. This translates into CASSPGGLEQPQHF.

This chain connects TRBV5-4 to TRBJ1-5; D may be TRBD1 (5 bases). Trimming removed 0 bases from V and 8 bases from J, with 12 bases in between. This CDR3 has 14 residues. Germline lookup yields CDR1 SGHNT and CDR2 YYREEE (reference sequence). CDR3 DNA: TGTGCCAGCAGCTTGGGGGGGGTTAAAGAGCCCCAGCATTTT. Protein: CASSLGGVKEPQHF. The variable domain in full, completed from reference TRBV5-4 and TRBJ1-5, reads ETGVTQSPTHLIKTRGQQVTLRCSSQSGHNTVSWYQQALGQGPQFIFQYYREEENGRGNFPPRFSGLQFPNYSSELNVNALELDDSALYLCASSLGGVKEPQHFGDGTRLSIL.

J is TRBJ2-2 and V is TRBV7-8, with TRBD1 identical over 7 bases. Germline V gives CDR1 SGHVS, CDR2 FQNEAQ. J gave up 0 bases and V 4 bases, and 8 bases lay outside the gene matches. CDR3 length: 17 residues. This CDR3 reads CASSSSGTVSNTGELFF. The DNA for the CDR3 is TGTGCCAGCAGCTCCTCCGGGACAGTCTCGAACACCGGGGAGCTGTTTTTT.

This clone occurred a few times. The chain is built from TRBV7-2 and TRBJ2-3; D ambiguous. Deletions cut 6 bases from V and 4 bases from J, with 5 bases between. The CDR3 covers 11 residues. Germline loops: CDR1 SGHTA, CDR2 FQGNSA. The CDR3 DNA follows: TGTGCCAGCAGATATTCAGATACGCAGTATTTT. Its translation is CASRYSDTQYF.

The chain couples TRBV30 to TRBJ2-3, with 7 bases aligning to TRBD1. J lost 9 bases, V lost 1 base, and 7 bases had no gene match. The CDR3 extends over 13 amino acids. Germline CDR1 reads GTSNPN; CDR2 reads SVGIG (reference sequence). The CDR3 bases are TGTGCCTGGAGTGGTGGAACAGGGGCCACGCAGTATTTT. It codes for CAWSGGTGATQYF.

The J gene is TRBJ2-1, the V gene TRBV28, with TRBD2 matching over 13 bases. The CDR3 is 20 amino acids. V was clipped by 6 bases and J by 0 bases; unmatched bases: 14. Germline-derived CDR1 and CDR2 are MDHEN and SYDVKM. The CDR3 reads CASRATGLAGPLSSYNEQFF. In nucleotides, the CDR3 is TGTGCCAGCAGAGCGACGGGACTAGCGGGACCCCTCAGCTCCTACAATGAGCAGTTCTTC.